Listed here is a single T cell receptor beta chain. Its antigen is undetermined. The sample originates from a study of PD-1 blockade in classical Hodgkin lymphoma. Findings and limits, study-wide: Healthy donors were reported to have higher baseline TCR diversity than newly diagnosed patients.

Libraries were prepared by immunoSEQ multiplex PCR; TCRdb keeps only in-frame clonotypes and omits some of them. The sample holds around 45,000 clones; 88% are singletons and the top ten take roughly 9.7%. This CDR3 has 13 residues. V was cut by 1 base and J by 6 bases, with 6 bases left in between. The germline V gene has CDR1 LGHNT and CDR2 FRNRAP. Each patient relapsed following autologous stem cell transplantation, and prior brentuximab vedotin exposure differed. The TCR originated in a human donor with classical Hodgkin lymphoma. The chain couples TRBV12-5 to TRBJ2-2; a weak D match, TRBD2 (5 bases). This sample comprised peripheral blood mononuclear cells (PBMCs), obtained at baseline. CDR3 residues: CASGLGGSGELFF. In nucleotides, the CDR3 is TGTGCTAGTGGTTTGGGAGGGTCCGGGGAGCTGTTTTTT.